This T cell receptor (beta chain) was sequenced for a study of graft-versus-host responses after intestinal transplantation. The CDR3 contains 14 residues. V was shortened by 6 bases and J by 4 bases, with 14 bases between the two germline ends. The germline gives CDR1 LNHDA, CDR2 SQIVND (reference sequence). Turning to this clone: Its matching antigen is unknown.

Here immunoSEQ multiplex PCR was the method, and the copy in TCRdb shows in-frame clones only, minus some. Of more than 9,500 clones detected, around 84% appear once; the ten largest clones hold roughly 9%. Study-level points and caveats: Detection of GvH clones occurred in recipient marrow, and some had their first appearance in ileum or blood.

This clonotype originated in a human patient who received an intestinal transplant, so some T cells may come from the graft donor. The V call is TRBV19, the J call TRBJ2-3; no clear D gene. The source was PBMCs, collected around 320 days after intestinal transplant. CDR3 in DNA: TGTGCCAGTAGCCTCGTAGACTCGGCAGATACGCAGTATTTT. It translates to CASSLVDSADTQYF.